This T cell receptor (beta chain) was found in a study of post-analysis software for immune sequencing data. General observations from the study: The study found TRBV5-6, TRBV5-1 and TRBV20-1 among five or six TRBV segments more frequent in patients than controls.

V lost 5 bases and J lost 6, with 13 bases in between. In germline, CDR1 is MNHEY, CDR2 SMNVEV (reference sequence). The CDR3 consists of 13 residues. Notes on this clonotype: Its antigen remains unknown.

TCR beta cDNA libraries included unique molecular identifiers. TCRdb analysed the PCR reads with MiXCR anew, one entry per CDR3 protein. The data show around 710,000 distinct CDR3 sequences, with more than 45% seen just once and roughly 5% held by the top ten. Sequences were obtained from blood. The J gene is TRBJ1-2, the V gene TRBV27; TRBD1 might be the D (5 bases). This clonotype was sampled from a girl between 10 and 17 years old with multiple sclerosis. CDR3 nucleotides: TGTGCCAGCAGTCAGGGTGGCGCGGATGGCTACACCTTC. Translated: CASSQGGADGYTF.